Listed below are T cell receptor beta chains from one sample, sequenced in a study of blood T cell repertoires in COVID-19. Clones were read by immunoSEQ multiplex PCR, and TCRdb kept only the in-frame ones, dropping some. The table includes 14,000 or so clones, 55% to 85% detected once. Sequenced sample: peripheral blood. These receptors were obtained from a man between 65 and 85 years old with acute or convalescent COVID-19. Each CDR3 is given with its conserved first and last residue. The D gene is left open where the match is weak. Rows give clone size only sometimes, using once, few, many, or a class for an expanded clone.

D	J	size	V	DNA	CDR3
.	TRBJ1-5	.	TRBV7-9	TGTGCCAGCAGCTTAGCGGGGGCAGCACATAGCAATCAGCCCCAGCATTTT	CASSLAGAAHSNQPQHF
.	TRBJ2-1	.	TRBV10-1	TGCGCCAGCAGTGAGTCGGTCAGGGGTAATGAGCAGTTCTTC	CASSESVRGNEQFF
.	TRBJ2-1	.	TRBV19	TGTGCCAGTAGTATGGGCGGGCTGTCCTACAATGAGCAGTTCTTC	CASSMGGLSYNEQFF
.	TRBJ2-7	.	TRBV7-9	TGTGCCAGCAGTCATAACCGCAGGGGAACCTACGAGCAGTACTTC	CASSHNRRGTYEQYF
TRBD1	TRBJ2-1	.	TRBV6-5	TGTGCCAGCAGTTTCGGGACAGGGAAATACGAGCAGTTCTTC	CASSFGTGKYEQFF
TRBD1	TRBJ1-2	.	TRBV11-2	TGTGCCAGCAGCTTACGCCCCGGGACAGGGTTTGCTTCTAACTATGGCTACACCTTC	CASSLRPGTGFASNYGYTF
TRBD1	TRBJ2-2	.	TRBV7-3	TGTGCCAGCCAGGGGGCGCGAAACACCGGGGAGCTGTTTTTT	CASQGARNTGELFF
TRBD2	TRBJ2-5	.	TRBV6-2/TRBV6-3	TGTGCCAGCACCCCGGAGGGACTAGCGGACCAAGAGACCCAGTACTTC	CASTPEGLADQETQYF
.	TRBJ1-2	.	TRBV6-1	TGTGCCAGCAGAAAGGCGTTACAGGGTTTCGGTGGCTACACCTTC	CASRKALQGFGGYTF
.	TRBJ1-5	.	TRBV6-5	TGTGCCAGCTGCTTGTCGGGGGGGCAGCCCCAGCATTTT	CASCLSGGQPQHF
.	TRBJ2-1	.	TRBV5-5	TGTGCCAGCAGCTTGTTACGGGAATACAATGAGCAGTTCTTC	CASSLLREYNEQFF
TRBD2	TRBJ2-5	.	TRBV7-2	TGTGCCAGCAGCTTAAGGCCGAGCGGGGGGGCGCAGACCCAGTACTTC	CASSLRPSGGAQTQYF
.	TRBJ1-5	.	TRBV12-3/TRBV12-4	TGTGCCAGCAGTTCTCAGGGTTTCCAGCCCCAGCATTTT	CASSSQGFQPQHF
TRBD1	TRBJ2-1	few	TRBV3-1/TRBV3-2	TGTGCCAGCAGCCAAGAAGGGGACAGGGGCTCTCAAAACTTAAACAATGAGCAGTTCTTC	CASSQEGDRGSQNLNNEQFF
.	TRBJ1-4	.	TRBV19	TGTGCCAGTTCCCCGGGGGGTATGGAAAAACTGTTTTTT	CASSPGGMEKLFF
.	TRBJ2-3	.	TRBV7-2	TGTGCCAGCAGCGTCCAAGGGTCTCCAGCGGGCGATACGCAGTATTTT	CASSVQGSPAGDTQYF
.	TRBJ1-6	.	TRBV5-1	TGCGCCAGCAGCCCGGGGGGGGCGAATTCACCCCTCCACTTT	CASSPGGANSPLHF
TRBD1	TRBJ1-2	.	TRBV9	TGTGCCAGCAGCCCAGGGGGCGTTGTCAGCGGCTACACCTTC	CASSPGGVVSGYTF
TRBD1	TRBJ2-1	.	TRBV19	TGTGCCAGTAGGACCGGGACAGGGGGCTACAATGAGCAGTTCTTC	CASRTGTGGYNEQFF
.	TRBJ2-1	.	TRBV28	TGTGCCAGCAGTTTAGCCGGAGCCCCTAGGAATGAGCAGTTCTTC	CASSLAGAPRNEQFF
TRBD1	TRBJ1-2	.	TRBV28	TGTGCCAGCCTCCGGACAGGGGCCCTCTATGGCTACACCTTC	CASLRTGALYGYTF
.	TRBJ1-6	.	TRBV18	TGTGCCAGCTCTCGAGAGCGTAGGTTGAACTATAATTCACCCCTCCACTTT	CASSRERRLNYNSPLHF
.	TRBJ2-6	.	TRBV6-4	TGTGCCAGCAGTGACTCGATAGCGGCGGGGGCCAACGTCCTGACTTTC	CASSDSIAAGANVLTF
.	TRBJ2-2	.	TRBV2	TGTGCCAGCAAGCAGGCGAACACCGGGGAGCTGTTTTTT	CASKQANTGELFF
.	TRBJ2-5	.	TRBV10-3	TGTGCCATCAGTGAGTCACGGGGAGAGACCCAGTACTTC	CAISESRGETQYF
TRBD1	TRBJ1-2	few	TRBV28	TGTGCCAGCAGTTTATATTGGGAGGGACAGGGGTCGGGAGGCTACACCTTC	CASSLYWEGQGSGGYTF
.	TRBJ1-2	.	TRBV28	TGTGCCAGCAGTTTATTAGGGGGCTATGGCTACACCTTC	CASSLLGGYGYTF
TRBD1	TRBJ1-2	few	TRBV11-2	TGTGCCAGCAGTCAGGGGGCGGATGGCTACACCTTC	CASSQGADGYTF
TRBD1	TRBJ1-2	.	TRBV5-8	TGTGCCAGCAGCCTCGTCTCCAGGGGGTACTATGGCTACACCTTC	CASSLVSRGYYGYTF
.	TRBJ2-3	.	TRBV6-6	TGTGCCAGCAGTCGAGTGATACAGGGCACAGATACGCAGTATTTT	CASSRVIQGTDTQYF
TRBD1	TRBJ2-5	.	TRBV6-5	TGTGCCAGCAGTTCGACAGGGATCAGGGAGACCCAGTACTTC	CASSSTGIRETQYF
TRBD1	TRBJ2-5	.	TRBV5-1	TGCGCCAGCACCGAAAATTTAGGGGGCGGAGAGACCCAGTACTTC	CASTENLGGGETQYF
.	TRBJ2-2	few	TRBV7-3	TGTGCCAGCAGCTTAGGGCCTAGCGCCGGGGAGCTGTTTTTT	CASSLGPSAGELFF